This is a list of T cell receptor beta chains from one sample in a study of somatic mutations in cytotoxic T cells in rheumatoid arthritis. Some clones are missing from TCRdb's copy, which holds only in-frame ones; the method was immunoSEQ multiplex PCR. The data hold 3,000 to 4,000 clones, with roughly 92% observed a single time. Sequencing was done on a sample of CD8+ T cells sorted from blood. The receptors were sampled from a woman in her sixties with rheumatoid arthritis. CDR3s include the opening cysteine and the closing phenylalanine or tryptophan. A D gene is named only where the DNA matches it firmly. Clone sizes are given selectively: once, few, many, or a class where the clone is expanded.

D	V	size	J	length	CDR3	DNA
TRBD1	TRBV25-1	.	TRBJ2-5	14	CASSGTGGQETQYF	TGTGCCAGCAGTGGGACAGGGGGCCAAGAGACCCAGTACTTC
TRBD1	TRBV4-1	few	TRBJ1-2	17	CASSQDMGTGGASGYTF	TGCGCCAGCAGCCAAGATATGGGGACAGGGGGCGCGTCGGGCTACACCTTC
TRBD2	TRBV10-3	.	TRBJ2-7	15	CAISQGGSSGYEQYF	TGTGCCATCAGCCAGGGCGGGAGCTCCGGCTACGAGCAGTACTTC
TRBD1	TRBV10-3	.	TRBJ1-3	17	CAISEWGAGGSGNTIYF	TGTGCCATCAGTGAGTGGGGCGCAGGGGGATCAGGAAACACCATATATTTT
.	TRBV27	once	TRBJ1-1	14	CASSLAKMNTEAFF	TGTGCCAGCAGTCTAGCCAAGATGAACACTGAAGCTTTCTTT
TRBD2	TRBV4-1	.	TRBJ2-4	14	CASSQAGGGNIQYF	TGCGCCAGCAGCCAAGCCGGGGGGGGGAACATTCAGTACTTC
TRBD2	TRBV9	.	TRBJ2-3	15	CASSSRGLAPDTQYF	TGTGCCAGCAGCTCCCGGGGACTAGCTCCAGATACGCAGTATTTT
TRBD1	TRBV28	.	TRBJ2-1	16	CASSSGPGQGYNEQFF	TGTGCCAGCAGCTCCGGACCGGGACAGGGATACAATGAGCAGTTCTTC
.	TRBV2	.	TRBJ2-1	12	CASTDEGDEQFF	TGTGCCAGCACCGACGAGGGGGATGAGCAGTTCTTC
TRBD1	TRBV29-1	.	TRBJ1-2	13	CSVSQQGALGYTF	TGCAGCGTTTCTCAACAGGGGGCCCTTGGCTACACCTTC
.	TRBV19	.	TRBJ2-7	13	CASSIDLFNEQYF	TGTGCCAGTAGTATAGATCTATTCAACGAGCAGTACTTC
.	TRBV28	once	TRBJ1-1	14	CASSSPGQNTEAFF	TGTGCCAGCAGTTCCCCGGGACAGAACACTGAAGCTTTCTTT
.	TRBV11-2	.	TRBJ2-1	15	CASSPTKSSYNEQFF	TGTGCCAGCAGCCCGACTAAGAGCTCCTACAATGAGCAGTTCTTC
.	TRBV10-2	.	TRBJ2-5	16	CASRGTATGSRETQYF	TGCGCCAGCAGAGGTACCGCAACAGGGAGCAGAGAGACCCAGTACTTC
TRBD1	TRBV27	.	TRBJ2-1	15	CASSLVGTADNEQFF	TGTGCCAGCAGTTTAGTCGGGACAGCCGACAATGAGCAGTTCTTC